The 32 T cell receptor beta chains below were found in one sample sequenced in a study of spatial heterogeneity in lung cancer. Study results and caveats: In tumors, expanded intratumoral alpha and beta TCR counts tracked mutation counts.

One entry per CDR3 protein results from TCRdb running MiXCR on the 5' RACE reads. The table includes tens of thousands of distinct CDR3 sequences, 5% to 7% detected once. No antigen has been assigned to these receptors. Time point defined: sample taken at primary tumor resection. The material sequenced was lung tumor tissue, taken at surgery. The receptors were gathered from a male donor with early-stage non-small cell lung cancer.

In its sample, this clonotype is medium-sized (0.01 to 0.1%). This chain links TRBV7-7 with TRBJ2-7, with D possibly TRBD1 on 5 matching bases. The germline gives CDR1 SSHAT, CDR2 FNYEAQ (reference sequence). The germline V and J ends were trimmed by 3 bases and 6 bases, with 18 bases remaining between them. The CDR3 totals 15 residues. In nucleotides, the CDR3 is TGTGCCAGCAGCTTGGGGCCCCTTTATTCTGGCGAGCAGTACTTC. Protein: CASSLGPLYSGEQYF.

This clonotype has a count of ten or more. This chain joins TRBV14 and TRBJ2-3; D is ambiguous. Germline CDR1 and CDR2: SGHDN and FVKESK. The CDR3 consists of 13 residues. V lost 7 bases and J lost 3, with 11 bases in between. The CDR3 nucleotides are TGTGCCAGCAATCGGGCGGAGACAGATACGCAGTATTTT. Its protein product is CASNRAETDTQYF.

The table lists this clonotype with many counts. This chain connects TRBV5-1 to TRBJ2-5; D ambiguous. Deletions cut 0 bases from V and 1 base from J, with 7 bases between. Germline CDR1 and CDR2: SGHRS and YFSETQ. The CDR3 length is 14 residues. CDR3 sequence: CASSLGASQETQYF. The CDR3 DNA reads as TGCGCCAGCAGCTTGGGGGCTTCCCAAGAGACCCAGTACTTC. Looking up the rest from reference TRBV5-1 and TRBJ2-5 gives the full variable domain: KAGVTQTPRYLIKTRGQQVTLSCSPISGHRSVSWYQQTPGQGLQFLFEYFSETQRNKGNFPGRFSGRQFSNSRSEMNVSTLELGDSALYLCASSLGASQETQYFGPGTRLLVL.

In this sample, this clonotype turned up many times. V gene TRBV5-1 combines with J gene TRBJ1-1; 9 bases line up with TRBD1. V lost 3 bases, J lost 7 bases, and 7 bases stayed unmatched. CDR1 and CDR2 (germline): SGHRS, YFSETQ. This CDR3 is 14 amino acids long. As DNA, the CDR3 is TGCGCCAGCAGCTATGGGACAGGGACCATTGAAGCTTTCTTT. It codes for CASSYGTGTIEAFF. Drawing the rest from reference TRBV5-1 and TRBJ1-1, the complete variable domain is KAGVTQTPRYLIKTRGQQVTLSCSPISGHRSVSWYQQTPGQGLQFLFEYFSETQRNKGNFPGRFSGRQFSNSRSEMNVSTLELGDSALYLCASSYGTGTIEAFFGQGTRLTVV.

This rearrangement joins TRBV6-5 to TRBJ1-5, with TRBD1 matching 10 bases. CDR1 is MNHEY and CDR2 is SVGAGI in the germline V gene. The CDR3 has 15 residues. The trim removed 4 bases at V and 0 bases at J, leaving 0 bases unmatched. The CDR3 region is CASSWTGGSNQPQHF. As DNA, the CDR3 is TGTGCCAGCAGTTGGACAGGGGGTAGCAATCAGCCCCAGCATTTT.

DNA for the CDR3: TGTGCCAGCAGTTTGTCAGGAGCCGCGTATTATACGCAGTATTTT. The encoded protein is CASSLSGAAYYTQYF. The chain is built from TRBV27 and TRBJ2-3, with D unclear. Germline V gives CDR1 MNHEY, CDR2 SMNVEV (reference sequence). This CDR3 comprises 15 residues. V lost 3 bases and J 7 bases, leaving 17 bases between the germline ends.

This clonotype was seen at least ten times. The V call is TRBV19, the J call TRBJ2-2; 10 bases line up with TRBD1. The V gene's germline CDR1 is LNHDA and CDR2 SQIVND (reference sequence). CDR3 size: 15 residues. V trimming: 0 bases; J trimming: 6 bases; junction bases outside the gene matches: 1. The CDR3 nucleotides read TGTGCCAGTAGTATAGAAGGACAGGGGGCCGGGGAGCTGTTTTTT. Protein product: CASSIEGQGAGELFF.

This clonotype has at least ten counts. V usage is TRBV12-3 or TRBV12-4 and J usage is TRBJ2-6; no firm D call. The CDR3 totals 13 residues. Trimming stripped 5 bases from V and 2 bases from J, with 4 bases between. CDR3 coding DNA: TGTGCCAGCAGTCGCCCTGGGGCCAACGTCCTGACTTTC. As protein: CASSRPGANVLTF.

The chain joins TRBV28 to TRBJ2-3; either TRBD1 or TRBD2 may fit D (5 bases each). The CDR3 has 15 amino acids. Trimming left V 6 bases short and J 4 bases short, with 17 bases between. Germline assignment: CDR1 MDHEN and CDR2 SYDVKM. CDR3 bases: TGTGCCAGCAGCGGGGCAGCCCTTCTATCAGATACGCAGTATTTT. It specifies CASSGAALLSDTQYF. Full variable domain (missing parts from reference TRBV28 and TRBJ2-3): DVKVTQSSRYLVKRTGEKVFLECVQDMDHENMFWYRQDPGLGLRLIYFSYDVKMKEKGDIPEGYSVSREKKERFSLILESASTNQTSMYLCASSGAALLSDTQYFGPGTRLTVL.

This clonotype was found many times. The chain links TRBV10-3 to TRBJ1-1; TRBD1 matches at 12 bases. The germline gives CDR1 ENHRY, CDR2 SYGVKD. CDR3 length: 16 residues. The J segment lost 6 bases and the V segment lost 6 bases, leaving 11 bases of the junction unmatched. In nucleotides, the CDR3 is TGTGCCATCAGCTCGGGACAGGGGGCTCAGGTGTCTGAAGCTTTCTTT. Translated: CAISSGQGAQVSEAFF.

This clonotype has ten or more counts. V gene TRBV27 combines with J gene TRBJ2-5, with 8 bases lining up with TRBD1. The CDR3 covers 14 residues. With 4 bases clipped from V and 4 bases from J, the junction kept 5 bases outside the gene matches. Germline-derived CDR1 and CDR2 are MNHEY and SMNVEV (reference sequence). The CDR3 reads CASSSTGVRETQYF. DNA for the CDR3: TGTGCCAGCAGTTCGACAGGGGTTCGAGAGACCCAGTACTTC.

The sample holds a few counts of this clonotype. The rearrangement links TRBV28 to TRBJ1-1, with D maybe TRBD1 (6 bases). CDR3 length: 15 residues. V was clipped by 5 bases and J by 0 bases, with 13 bases between them. The germline V gene encodes CDR1 MDHEN and CDR2 SYDVKM. The DNA of the CDR3 is TGTGCCAGCAGTACATCCGGACAGATGAACACTGAAGCTTTCTTT. Encoded protein: CASSTSGQMNTEAFF.

This clonotype was picked up many times. The rearrangement uses TRBV29-1 and TRBJ2-2; TRBD2 agrees at 14 bases. CDR3 length: 16 amino acids. J was trimmed by 8 bases and V by 4 bases; bases with no gene match: 9. Germline values: CDR1 SQVTM, CDR2 ANQGSEA. CDR3 region: CSVVTPGLAGVGELFF. DNA of the CDR3: TGCAGCGTTGTAACCCCGGGACTAGCGGGAGTTGGGGAGCTGTTTTTT.

This clonotype was observed many times. V and J are TRBV7-2 and TRBJ1-5; D is ambiguous. V was pared by 2 bases and J by 4 bases, with 6 bases between. Germline lookup yields CDR1 SGHTA and CDR2 FQGNSA. The CDR3 has 13 amino acids. CDR3 in amino acids: CASSLQRNQPQHF. The CDR3 DNA sequence: TGTGCCAGCAGCTTACAGAGGAATCAGCCCCAGCATTTT. The entire variable domain, with the rest obtained from reference TRBV7-2 and TRBJ1-5, is as follows: GAGVSQSPSNKVTEKGKDVELRCDPISGHTALYWYRQSLGQGLEFLIYFQGNSAPDKSGLPSDRFSAERTGGSVSTLTIQRTQQEDSAVYLCASSLQRNQPQHFGDGTRLSIL.

This sequence joins TRBV6-6 and TRBJ2-1, with 8 bases matching TRBD2. Germline V gives CDR1 MNHNY, CDR2 SVGAGI (reference sequence). V trimming: 2 bases; J trimming: 5 bases; junction bases outside the gene matches: 2. This CDR3 is 14 amino acids long. This chain's CDR3 is CASSYREGNNEQFF. The DNA of the CDR3 is TGTGCCAGCAGTTACCGGGAGGGCAACAATGAGCAGTTCTTC.

This clonotype is termed medium-sized (0.01 to 0.1%). The V gene is TRBV7-9, the J gene TRBJ2-6; D is unclear. Germline-derived CDR1 and CDR2 are SEHNR and FQNEAQ (reference sequence). V lost 1 base, J lost 2 bases, and 3 bases lay in between. The CDR3 spans 14 residues. The CDR3 protein is CASSLEAGANVLTF. CDR3 nucleotides: TGTGCCAGCAGCTTAGAAGCTGGGGCCAACGTCCTGACTTTC.

The chain has TRBV15 and TRBJ2-2; the D gene is possibly TRBD1 (6 bases). V shed 5 bases and J shed 1 base, with 11 bases lying between them. Germline CDR1 is LNHNV and CDR2 is YYDKDF (reference sequence). This CDR3 has 15 amino acids. DNA of the CDR3: TGTGCCACCAGCCTATTACAGGGGAACACCGGGGAGCTGTTTTTT. Residues: CATSLLQGNTGELFF.

At least ten counts were recorded for this clonotype. The V call is TRBV6-1, the J call TRBJ1-5; D is ambiguous. V was pared by 6 bases and J by 4 bases, with 10 bases between. Germline V gene lookup returns CDR1 MNHNS and CDR2 SASEGT. The CDR3 is 13 amino acids. CDR3 DNA: TGTGCCAGCAGGGAGGGAGGGAATCAGCCCCAGCATTTT. Translated: CASREGGNQPQHF.

The chain links TRBV11-2 to TRBJ2-7; D not resolved. Germline-derived CDR1 and CDR2 are SGHAT and FQNNGV. The CDR3 spans 14 residues. Trimming cost V 7 bases and J 7 bases, with 20 bases left between them. The CDR3 DNA follows: TGTGCCAGCACCTACGTTTTAGGGAAAAGAGAGCAGTACTTC. It is translated as CASTYVLGKREQYF.

The chain links TRBV28 to TRBJ2-7, with 10 bases lining up with TRBD1. This CDR3 is 15 amino acids long. Unmatched junction bases numbered 8, after V lost 6 bases and J lost 3 bases. CDR1 and CDR2 (germline): MDHEN, SYDVKM. In DNA form, the CDR3 reads TGTGCCAGCAGACAACCGGGACAGGGGCTCTACGAGCAGTACTTC. This gives the protein CASRQPGQGLYEQYF.

This clonotype appeared many times. The chain recombines TRBV28 with TRBJ1-3, with D maybe TRBD1 (6 bases). The CDR3 runs 16 residues. CDR1 is MDHEN, CDR2 SYDVKM, per germline. V lost 6 bases and J 0 bases, leaving 15 bases between the germline ends. The CDR3 loop is CASSPDRTFSGNTIYF. CDR3 nucleotide sequence: TGTGCCAGCAGCCCCGACAGGACCTTCTCTGGAAACACCATATATTTT.

A few counts support this clonotype. The rearrangement links TRBV5-6 to TRBJ2-7; perhaps TRBD2 as D (5 bases). Trimming removed 4 bases at V and 0 bases at J, with 20 bases between. From germline, CDR1 is SGHDT and CDR2 YYEEEE. The CDR3 length is 17 residues. CDR3 loop: CASSPAGGRIPSYEQYF. The CDR3 DNA is TGTGCCAGCAGCCCTGCCGGCGGGCGTATCCCCTCCTACGAGCAGTACTTC. The whole variable domain, filled in from reference TRBV5-6 and TRBJ2-7, reads DAGVTQSPTHLIKTRGQQVTLRCSPKSGHDTVSWYQQALGQGPQFIFQYYEEEERQRGNFPDRFSGHQFPNYSSELNVNALLLGDSALYLCASSPAGGRIPSYEQYFGPGTRLTVT.

In its sample, this clonotype was seen many times. This chain connects TRBV13 to TRBJ2-1; TRBD2 matches at 7 bases. The junction had 8 bases not matched to a gene; V was cut back by 5 bases and J by 4 bases. The CDR3 has 15 residues. Germline V lookup: CDR1 PRHDT, CDR2 FYEKMQ (reference sequence). CDR3 loop: CASSGGRGSYNEQFF. The DNA for the CDR3 is TGTGCCAGCAGCGGCGGGAGAGGGTCTTACAATGAGCAGTTCTTC. The full variable domain, in which reference TRBV13 and TRBJ2-1 provide the parts outside the CDR3, is AAGVIQSPRHLIKEKRETATLKCYPIPRHDTVYWYQQGPGQDPQFLISFYEKMQSDKGSIPDRFSAQQFSDYHSELNMSSLELGDSALYFCASSGGRGSYNEQFFGPGTRLTVL.

By its share, this clonotype is medium-sized. V and J are TRBV12-3 or TRBV12-4 and TRBJ1-1; D is undetermined. V was trimmed by 4 bases and J by 3 bases, leaving 9 bases between them. The CDR3 extends over 13 amino acids. DNA for the CDR3: TGTGCCAGCAGTTCTCTGGTGGACACTGAAGCTTTCTTT. It is translated as CASSSLVDTEAFF.

The chain is built from TRBV20-1 and TRBJ1-2; TRBD1 aligns across 7 bases. The J segment lost 6 bases and the V segment lost 7 bases, leaving 8 bases of the junction unmatched. Per the germline V gene, CDR1 is DFQATT and CDR2 is SNEGSKA (reference sequence). The CDR3 is 12 residues long. The CDR3 DNA is TGCAGTGACCGACAGGGAGTACATGGCTACACCTTC. This codes for CSDRQGVHGYTF.

The chain recombines TRBV7-6 with TRBJ1-1; D may be TRBD1 (6 bases). The CDR3 is 15 residues long. From germline, CDR1 is SGHVS and CDR2 FNYEAQ. V was trimmed by 5 bases and J by 7 bases, leaving 20 bases between them. CDR3 DNA: TGTGCCAGCAGCGCACGACAGGACCTGTTAAGTGAAGCTTTCTTT. Its protein product is CASSARQDLLSEAFF.

This clonotype showed up many times. The chain has TRBV20-1 and TRBJ1-2; D gene uncertain. With 5 bases removed from V and 1 base from J, the gap between germline ends came to 11 bases. The CDR3 contains 13 residues. The germline gives CDR1 DFQATT, CDR2 SNEGSKA (reference sequence). The CDR3 DNA is TGCAGTGCTCCCCTGACCTTTAACTATGGCTACACCTTC. Translation gives CSAPLTFNYGYTF.

This clonotype appeared many times. The rearrangement links TRBV12-3 or TRBV12-4 to TRBJ1-6; D gene ambiguous. The CDR3 runs to 12 residues. Between the trimmed V and J ends, which lost 5 bases and 5 bases, there was a span of 4 bases. This CDR3 is CASSINNSPLHF. CDR3 nucleotides: TGTGCCAGCAGTATTAATAATTCACCCCTCCACTTT.

The sample holds many counts of this clonotype. The chain carries TRBV29-1 and TRBJ1-2, with a possible D match to TRBD1 (6 bases). Germline CDR1 reads SQVTM; CDR2 reads ANQGSEA. V was shortened by 5 bases and J by 5 bases, with 12 bases between the two germline ends. This CDR3 is built from 12 residues. The CDR3 protein is CSVTRDNYGYTF. CDR3 DNA sequence: TGCAGCGTTACCCGGGACAATTATGGCTACACCTTC. Using reference TRBV29-1 and TRBJ1-2 for the parts outside the CDR3, the full variable domain is SAVISQKPSRDICQRGTSLTIQCQVDSQVTMMFWYRQQPGQSLTLIATANQGSEATYESGFVIDKFPISRPNLTFSTLTVSNMSPEDSSIYLCSVTRDNYGYTFGSGTRLTVV.

In this sample, this clonotype turned up a few times. The chain joins TRBV3-1 to TRBJ1-2, with 11 bases lining up with TRBD1. The CDR3 covers 13 residues. Unmatched junction bases numbered 2, after V lost 8 bases and J lost 3 bases. CDR1 is LGHDT and CDR2 is YNNKEL in the germline V gene (reference sequence). In DNA form, the CDR3 reads TGTGCCAGCGGACAGGGGGCGGACTATGGCTACACCTTC. It codes for CASGQGADYGYTF. Variable domain in full (rest from reference TRBV3-1 and TRBJ1-2): DTAVSQTPKYLVTQMGNDKSIKCEQNLGHDTMYWYKQDSKKFLKIMFSYNNKELIINETVPNRFSPKSPDKAHLNLHINSLELGDSAVYFCASGQGADYGYTFGSGTRLTVV.

This clonotype has ten or more counts. The chain recombines TRBV5-1 with TRBJ2-7, with D perhaps being TRBD1 or TRBD2 (6 bases each). There are 16 residues in the CDR3. V shed 4 bases and J shed 0 bases, with 17 bases lying between them. Per germline, CDR1 SGHRS and CDR2 YFSETQ. The CDR3 reads CASSPGAGALSYEQYF. CDR3 in DNA: TGCGCCAGCAGCCCGGGGGCAGGGGCCCTCTCCTACGAGCAGTACTTC.

V usage is TRBV4-2 and J usage is TRBJ2-3; the D gene is possibly TRBD2 (5 bases). The germline V and J ends were trimmed by 1 base and 10 bases, with 18 bases remaining between them. This CDR3 has 15 residues. Germline V gene lookup returns CDR1 LGHNA and CDR2 YNFKEQ. This chain's CDR3 is CASSQGSGPLSPQYF. CDR3 nucleotides: TGTGCCAGCAGCCAAGGGAGCGGCCCACTCTCCCCGCAGTATTTT.